This T cell receptor beta chain was found in a study of metastatic and nonmetastatic thyroid tumors. From the PCR reads, TCRdb re-called clones with MiXCR. The sample has tens of thousands of clones; approximately 20% are singletons. Each patient came to thyroid surgery without any prior treatment (of any kind). The source of this sequence is a male donor with papillary thyroid cancer or a benign thyroid nodule (not recorded which). Some clones in this sample may be carry-over from other donors' samples. The specimen was blood.

The CDR3 region is CASSLSPGNYGYTF. The DNA of the CDR3 is TGTGCCAGCAGCTTAAGTCCGGGAAACTATGGCTACACCTTC. The J gene is TRBJ1-2, the V gene TRBV11-3, with D unclear. The CDR3 sequence is 14 residues long. Trimming removed 2 bases from V and 2 bases from J, with 9 bases in between. Germline values: CDR1 SGHNT, CDR2 YENEEA.